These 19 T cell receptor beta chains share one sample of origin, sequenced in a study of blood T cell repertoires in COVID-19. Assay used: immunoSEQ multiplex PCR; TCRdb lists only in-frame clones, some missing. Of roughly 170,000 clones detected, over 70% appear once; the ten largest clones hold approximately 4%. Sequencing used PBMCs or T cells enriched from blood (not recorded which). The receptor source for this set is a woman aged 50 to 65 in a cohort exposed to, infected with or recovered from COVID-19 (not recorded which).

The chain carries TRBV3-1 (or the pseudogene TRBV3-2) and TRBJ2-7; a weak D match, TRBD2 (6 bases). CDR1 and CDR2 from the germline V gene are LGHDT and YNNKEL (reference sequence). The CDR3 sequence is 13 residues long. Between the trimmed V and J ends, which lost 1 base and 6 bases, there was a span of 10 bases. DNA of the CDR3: TGTGCCAGCAGCCAAGCGGGAGAGGGCGAGCAGTACTTC. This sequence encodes CASSQAGEGEQYF.

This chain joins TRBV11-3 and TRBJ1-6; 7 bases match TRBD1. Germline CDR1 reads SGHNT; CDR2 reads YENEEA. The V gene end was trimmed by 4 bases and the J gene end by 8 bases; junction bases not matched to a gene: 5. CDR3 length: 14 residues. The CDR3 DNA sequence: TGTGCCAGCAGCTGGGGACAGCAGGATTCACCCCTCCACTTT. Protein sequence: CASSWGQQDSPLHF.

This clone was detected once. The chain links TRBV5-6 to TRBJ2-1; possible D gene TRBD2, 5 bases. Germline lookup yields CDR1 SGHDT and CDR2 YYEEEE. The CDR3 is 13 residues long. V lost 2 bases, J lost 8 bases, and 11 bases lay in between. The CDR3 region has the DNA TGTGCCAGCAGCTTATTAAGCGGCGATGAGCAGTTCTTC. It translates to CASSLLSGDEQFF.

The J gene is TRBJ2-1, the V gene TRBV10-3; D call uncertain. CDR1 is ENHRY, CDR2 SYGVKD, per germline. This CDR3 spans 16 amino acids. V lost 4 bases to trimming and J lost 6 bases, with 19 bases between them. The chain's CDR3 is CAISADGWSSGNEQFF. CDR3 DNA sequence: TGTGCCATCAGTGCCGATGGGTGGTCGTCGGGCAATGAGCAGTTCTTC.

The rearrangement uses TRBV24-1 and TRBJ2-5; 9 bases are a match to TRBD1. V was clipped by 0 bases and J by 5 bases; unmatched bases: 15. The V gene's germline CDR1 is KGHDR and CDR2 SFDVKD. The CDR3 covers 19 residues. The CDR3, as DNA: TGTGCCACCAGTGATTTGCGCCTAGGCATCGACAGGGGGACGGAGACCCAGTACTTC. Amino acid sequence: CATSDLRLGIDRGTETQYF.

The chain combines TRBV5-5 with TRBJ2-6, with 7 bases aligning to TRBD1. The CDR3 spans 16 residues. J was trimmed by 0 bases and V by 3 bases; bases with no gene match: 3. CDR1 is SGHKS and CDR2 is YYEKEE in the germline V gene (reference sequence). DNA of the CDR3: TGTGCCAGCAGCTGGGGACAGAACTCTGGGGCCAACGTCCTGACTTTC. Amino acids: CASSWGQNSGANVLTF.

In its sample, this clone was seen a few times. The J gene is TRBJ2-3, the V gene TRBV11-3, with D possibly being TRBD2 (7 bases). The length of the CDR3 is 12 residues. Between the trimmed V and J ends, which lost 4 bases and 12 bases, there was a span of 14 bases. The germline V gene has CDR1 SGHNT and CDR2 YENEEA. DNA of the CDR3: TGTGCCAGCAGCTCCGACGGGGGGCCCCAGTATTTT. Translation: CASSSDGGPQYF.

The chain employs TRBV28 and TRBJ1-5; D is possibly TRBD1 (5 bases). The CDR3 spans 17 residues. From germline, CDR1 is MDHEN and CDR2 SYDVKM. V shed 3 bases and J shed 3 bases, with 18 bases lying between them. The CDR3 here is CASSFSRTGTLNQPQHF. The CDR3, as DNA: TGTGCCAGCAGTTTCTCCCGAACAGGAACGCTCAATCAGCCCCAGCATTTT.

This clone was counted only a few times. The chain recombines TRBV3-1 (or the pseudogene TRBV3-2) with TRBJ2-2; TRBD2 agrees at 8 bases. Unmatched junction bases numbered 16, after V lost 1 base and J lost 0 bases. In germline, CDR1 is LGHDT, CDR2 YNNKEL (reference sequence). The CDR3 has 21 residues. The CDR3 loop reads CASSQAPIWESGGPNTGELFF. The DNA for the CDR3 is TGTGCCAGCAGCCAAGCACCCATCTGGGAGAGCGGGGGACCGAACACCGGGGAGCTGTTTTTT.

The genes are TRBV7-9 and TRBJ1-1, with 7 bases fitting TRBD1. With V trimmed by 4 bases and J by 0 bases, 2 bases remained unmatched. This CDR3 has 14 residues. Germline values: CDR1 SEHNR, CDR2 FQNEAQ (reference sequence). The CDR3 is CASSSRGVNTEAFF. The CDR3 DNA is TGTGCCAGCAGCTCCAGGGGGGTGAACACTGAAGCTTTCTTT.

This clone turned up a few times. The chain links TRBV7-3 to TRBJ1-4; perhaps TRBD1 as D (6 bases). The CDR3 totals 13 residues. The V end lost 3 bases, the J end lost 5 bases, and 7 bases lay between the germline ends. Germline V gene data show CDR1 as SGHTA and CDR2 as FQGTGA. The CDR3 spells CASSLGANEKLFF. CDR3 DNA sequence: TGTGCCAGCAGCTTGGGGGCCAATGAAAAACTGTTTTTT.

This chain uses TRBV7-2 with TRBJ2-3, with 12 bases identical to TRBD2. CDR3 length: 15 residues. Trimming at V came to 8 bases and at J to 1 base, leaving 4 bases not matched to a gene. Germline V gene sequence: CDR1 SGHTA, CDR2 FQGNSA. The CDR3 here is CASALAGGGTDTQYF. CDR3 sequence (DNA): TGTGCCAGCGCACTAGCGGGGGGTGGCACAGATACGCAGTATTTT. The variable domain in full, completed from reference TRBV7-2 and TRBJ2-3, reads GAGVSQSPSNKVTEKGKDVELRCDPISGHTALYWYRQSLGQGLEFLIYFQGNSAPDKSGLPSDRFSAERTGGSVSTLTIQRTQQEDSAVYLCASALAGGGTDTQYFGPGTRLTVL.

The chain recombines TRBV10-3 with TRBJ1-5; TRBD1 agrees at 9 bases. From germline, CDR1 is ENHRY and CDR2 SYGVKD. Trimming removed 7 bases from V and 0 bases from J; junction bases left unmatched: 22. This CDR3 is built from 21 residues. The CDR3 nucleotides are TGTGCCATCATGGTTGCCACTCCCGGGACAGGGTCTGGGTATAGCAATCAGCCCCAGCATTTT. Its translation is CAIMVATPGTGSGYSNQPQHF.

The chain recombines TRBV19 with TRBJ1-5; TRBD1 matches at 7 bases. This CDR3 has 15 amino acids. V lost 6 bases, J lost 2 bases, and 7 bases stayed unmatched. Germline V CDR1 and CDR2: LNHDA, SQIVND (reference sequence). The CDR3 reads CASSPRTGGNQPQHF. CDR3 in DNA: TGTGCCAGTAGCCCTAGGACAGGAGGCAATCAGCCCCAGCATTTT.

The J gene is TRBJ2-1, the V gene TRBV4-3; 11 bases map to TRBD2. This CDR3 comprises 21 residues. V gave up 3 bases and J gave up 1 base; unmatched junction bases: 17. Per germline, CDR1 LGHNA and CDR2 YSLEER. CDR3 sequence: CASSQGALGLAGGYSYNEQFF. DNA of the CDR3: TGCGCCAGCAGCCAGGGAGCTCTGGGGCTAGCGGGGGGATATTCCTACAATGAGCAGTTCTTC.

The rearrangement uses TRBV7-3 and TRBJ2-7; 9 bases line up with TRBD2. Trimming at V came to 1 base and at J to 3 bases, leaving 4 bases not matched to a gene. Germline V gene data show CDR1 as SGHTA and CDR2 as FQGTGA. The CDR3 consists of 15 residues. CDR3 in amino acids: CASSLKGGRDYEQYF. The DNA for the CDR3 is TGTGCCAGCAGCTTAAAGGGCGGGAGGGACTACGAGCAGTACTTC.

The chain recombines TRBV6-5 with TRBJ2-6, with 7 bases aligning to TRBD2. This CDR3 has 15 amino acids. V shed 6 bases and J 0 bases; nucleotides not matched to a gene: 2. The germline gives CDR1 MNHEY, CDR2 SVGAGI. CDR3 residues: CASRGGDSGANVLTF. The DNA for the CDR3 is TGTGCCAGCAGGGGGGGGGACTCTGGGGCCAACGTCCTGACTTTC.

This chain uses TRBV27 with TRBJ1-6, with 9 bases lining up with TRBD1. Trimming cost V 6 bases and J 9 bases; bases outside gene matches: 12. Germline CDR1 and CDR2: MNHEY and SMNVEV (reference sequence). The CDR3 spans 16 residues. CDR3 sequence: CASSPWSGQGISPLHF. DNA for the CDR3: TGTGCCAGCAGCCCCTGGTCGGGACAGGGAATTTCACCCCTCCACTTT.

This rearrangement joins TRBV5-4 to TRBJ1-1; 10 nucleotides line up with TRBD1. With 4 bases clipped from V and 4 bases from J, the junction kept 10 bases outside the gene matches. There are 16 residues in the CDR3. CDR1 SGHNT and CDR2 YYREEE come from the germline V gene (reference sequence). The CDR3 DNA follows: TGTGCCAGCAGCACTCTGACAGGGGGCATTCGCACTGAAGCTTTCTTT. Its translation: CASSTLTGGIRTEAFF.